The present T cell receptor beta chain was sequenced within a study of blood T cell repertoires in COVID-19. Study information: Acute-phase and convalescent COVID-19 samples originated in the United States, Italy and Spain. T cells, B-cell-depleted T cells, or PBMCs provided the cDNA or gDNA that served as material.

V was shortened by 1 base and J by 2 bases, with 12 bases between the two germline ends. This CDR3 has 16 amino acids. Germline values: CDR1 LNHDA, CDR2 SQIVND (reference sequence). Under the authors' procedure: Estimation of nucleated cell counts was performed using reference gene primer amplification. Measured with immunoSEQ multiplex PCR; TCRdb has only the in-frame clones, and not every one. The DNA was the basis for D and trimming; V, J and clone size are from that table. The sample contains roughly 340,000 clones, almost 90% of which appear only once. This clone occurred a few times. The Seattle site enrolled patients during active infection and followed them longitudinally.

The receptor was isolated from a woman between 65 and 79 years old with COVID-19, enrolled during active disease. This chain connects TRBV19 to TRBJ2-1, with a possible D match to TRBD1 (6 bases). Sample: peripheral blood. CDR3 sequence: CASSIGGQSTYNEQFF. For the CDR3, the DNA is TGTGCCAGTAGTATAGGTGGACAGTCTACCTACAATGAGCAGTTCTTC. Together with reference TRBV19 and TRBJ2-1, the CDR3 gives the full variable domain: DGGITQSPKYLFRKEGQNVTLSCEQNLNHDAMYWYRQDPGQGLRLIYYSQIVNDFQKGDIAEGYSVSREKKESFPLTVTSAQKNPTAFYLCASSIGGQSTYNEQFFGPGTRLTVL.